These 17 T cell receptor beta chains originate from one sample sequenced in a study of cytomegalovirus exposure and HLA in healthy donors. The PCR contained 60 Vbeta and 13 Jbeta primers. Sequenced by immunoSEQ multiplex PCR; TCRdb stores in-frame clones only, minus some. The sample has more than 80,000 clones; under 75% are singletons. Material: PBMCs. Every receptor here comes from a human donor in good health.

This clone was recorded a few times. The chain employs TRBV5-6 and TRBJ1-2; 11 bases are shared with TRBD1. With 0 bases clipped from V and 3 bases from J, the junction kept 4 bases outside the gene matches. Germline assignment: CDR1 SGHDT and CDR2 YYEEEE. This CDR3 is 16 amino acids long. This CDR3 reads CASSLEGQGGYYGYTF. The CDR3 DNA follows: TGTGCCAGCAGCTTGGAGGGACAGGGGGGTTACTATGGCTACACCTTC. Full variable domain (outside the CDR3, taken from reference TRBV5-6 and TRBJ1-2): DAGVTQSPTHLIKTRGQQVTLRCSPKSGHDTVSWYQQALGQGPQFIFQYYEEEERQRGNFPDRFSGHQFPNYSSELNVNALLLGDSALYLCASSLEGQGGYYGYTFGSGTRLTVV.

This chain's CDR3 is CASSGREYQETQYF. CDR3 nucleotides: TGTGCCAGCAGCGGGCGGGAGTACCAAGAGACCCAGTACTTC. The J gene is TRBJ2-5, the V gene TRBV7-2, with 7 bases aligning to TRBD2. Losses at the gene ends were 5 bases for V and 0 bases for J; bases not matched to a gene: 3. The germline gives CDR1 SGHTA, CDR2 FQGNSA. This CDR3 is 14 amino acids long.

The chain joins TRBV7-9 to TRBJ1-4; a possible D gene is TRBD1 (6 bases). Germline values: CDR1 SEHNR, CDR2 FQNEAQ (reference sequence). Trimming took 5 bases from V and 7 from J, leaving 11 bases between them. CDR3 length: 13 residues. In DNA, the CDR3 is TGTGCCAGCAGCGCGGGGGCGGGTGAAAAACTGTTTTTT. Encoded protein: CASSAGAGEKLFF. Drawing the rest from reference TRBV7-9 and TRBJ1-4, the complete variable domain is DTGVSQNPRHKITKRGQNVTFRCDPISEHNRLYWYRQTLGQGPEFLTYFQNEAQLEKSRLLSDRFSAERPKGSFSTLEIQRTEQGDSAMYLCASSAGAGEKLFFGSGTQLSVL.

The V call is TRBV4-3, the J call TRBJ1-2; no reliable D call. CDR1 is LGHNA, CDR2 YSLEER, per germline. V lost 0 bases and J lost 8, with 10 bases in between. The CDR3 runs 13 residues. CDR3 protein: CASSQDRQAGYTF. DNA of the CDR3: TGCGCCAGCAGCCAAGATCGGCAGGCAGGCTACACCTTC.

V gene TRBV5-1 combines with J gene TRBJ2-6; TRBD1 matches 9 bases. The length of the CDR3 is 17 residues. Germline loops: CDR1 SGHRS, CDR2 YFSETQ. The J segment lost 4 bases and the V segment lost 0 bases, leaving 5 bases of the junction unmatched. CDR3: CASSLAGTGNGANVLTF. The DNA for the CDR3 is TGCGCCAGCAGCTTGGCCGGGACAGGGAACGGGGCCAACGTCCTGACTTTC.

This clone was found a few times. Within the sample, other DNA sequences also encode this same CDR3. This rearrangement joins TRBV7-8 to TRBJ1-4; D not certain. With 5 bases removed from V and 0 bases from J, the gap between germline ends came to 7 bases. CDR1 is SGHVS and CDR2 is FQNEAQ in the germline V gene. The CDR3 runs to 14 residues. The CDR3 region has the DNA TGTGCCAGCAGCCTGGCAACAACTAATGAAAAACTGTTTTTT. Translating it yields CASSLATTNEKLFF.

V gene TRBV5-8 combines with J gene TRBJ2-7; 8 nucleotides agree with TRBD1. The CDR3 runs 16 residues. V lost 4 bases, J lost 1 base, and 10 bases stayed unmatched. Per the germline V gene, CDR1 is SGHTS and CDR2 is YDEGEE. The CDR3, as DNA: TGTGCCAGCAGCCACGGACAGGGAGACTTATCCTACGAGCAGTACTTC. Protein product: CASSHGQGDLSYEQYF. Combining the CDR3 with reference TRBV5-8 and TRBJ2-7 gives the whole variable domain EAGVTQSPTHLIKTRGQQATLRCSPISGHTSVYWYQQALGLGLQFLLWYDEGEERNRGNFPPRFSGRQFPNYSSELNVNALELEDSALYLCASSHGQGDLSYEQYFGPGTRLTVT.

The DNA for the CDR3 is TGTGCCAGCAGTTTCCAAGCGGGGGGGTTTTGGGAGACCCAGTACTTC. Translated: CASSFQAGGFWETQYF. The V gene is TRBV27, the J gene TRBJ2-5; 10 nucleotides align to TRBD2. The CDR3 extends over 16 amino acids. V was pared by 3 bases and J by 5 bases, with 9 bases of the junction left unmatched. The germline gives CDR1 MNHEY, CDR2 SMNVEV (reference sequence).

The V gene is TRBV18, the J gene TRBJ2-7; D possibly corresponds to TRBD2 (6 bases). Germline assignment: CDR1 KGHSH and CDR2 LQKENI. The CDR3 runs 15 residues. The V and J ends lost 2 bases and 4 bases respectively, with 15 bases between them. CDR3 sequence (DNA): TGTGCCAGCTCACCAGACGGACATGGGAGGTACGAGCAGTACTTC. Its protein product is CASSPDGHGRYEQYF. Filled out from reference TRBV18 and TRBJ2-7, the complete variable domain reads NAGVMQNPRHLVRRRGQEARLRCSPMKGHSHVYWYRQLPEEGLKFMVYLQKENIIDESGMPKERFSAEFPKEGPSILRIQQVVRGDSAAYFCASSPDGHGRYEQYFGPGTRLTVT.

V gene TRBV7-3 combines with J gene TRBJ2-3; 10 positions match TRBD2. Germline V gene data show CDR1 as SGHTA and CDR2 as FQGTGA. The CDR3 spans 19 residues. Trimming cost V 1 base and J 0 bases; bases outside gene matches: 10. In DNA form, the CDR3 reads TGTGCCAGCAGCTTAATGGGCACTAGCGGGGCCGCAAGCACAGATACGCAGTATTTT. It codes for CASSLMGTSGAASTDTQYF.

The V and J genes are TRBV15 and TRBJ1-6, with D perhaps matching TRBD1 (5 bases). Trimming removed 0 bases at V and 7 bases at J, with 19 bases between. CDR3 length: 18 residues. The germline gives CDR1 LNHNV, CDR2 YYDKDF (reference sequence). CDR3 sequence: CATSRDSRGAGPNSPLHF. As DNA, the CDR3 is TGTGCCACCAGCAGAGATTCGCGGGGCGCTGGTCCGAATTCACCCCTCCACTTT.

This clone was seen only a few times. The chain carries TRBV11-2 and TRBJ1-4; tentative D call: TRBD1 (5 bases). Germline V gives CDR1 SGHAT, CDR2 FQNNGV. With 8 bases removed from V and 6 bases from J, the gap between germline ends came to 13 bases. This CDR3 has 13 residues. CDR3 region: CASGGGGDEKLFF. In DNA, the CDR3 is TGTGCCAGCGGGGGTGGAGGGGATGAAAAACTGTTTTTT.

CDR3 nucleotide sequence: TGTGCCAGCAGTCCCCTAGCGGGGGGGTTCCAAGAGACCCAGTACTTC. Protein: CASSPLAGGFQETQYF. V is TRBV11-3 and J is TRBJ2-5; 12 bases fit TRBD2. Germline V gene data show CDR1 as SGHNT and CDR2 as YENEEA. CDR3 length: 16 amino acids. The V and J ends lost 6 bases and 1 base, in that order; junction bases with no gene match: 6. Filled out from reference TRBV11-3 and TRBJ2-5, the complete variable domain reads EAGVVQSPRYKIIEKKQPVAFWCNPISGHNTLYWYLQNLGQGPELLIRYENEEAVDDSQLPKDRFSAERLKGVDSTLKIQPAELGDSAVYLCASSPLAGGFQETQYFGPGTRLLVL.

The chain combines TRBV6-1 with TRBJ2-2, with 10 bases that match TRBD2. V dropped 6 bases and J dropped 9; count of bases not matched to a gene: 4. The CDR3 extends over 13 amino acids. Germline V gene lookup returns CDR1 MNHNS and CDR2 SASEGT. The chain's CDR3 is CASRLAGNRELFF. CDR3 coding DNA: TGTGCCAGCAGACTAGCGGGGAATCGGGAGCTGTTTTTT.

This chain uses TRBV27 with TRBJ1-1; 7 positions agree with TRBD1. This CDR3 contains 13 residues. Germline V gene sequence: CDR1 MNHEY, CDR2 SMNVEV (reference sequence). The J segment lost 4 bases and the V segment lost 3 bases, leaving 2 bases of the junction unmatched. This CDR3 is CASSFAGGTEAFF. The CDR3 region has the DNA TGTGCCAGCAGTTTTGCAGGGGGCACTGAAGCTTTCTTT.

V usage is TRBV19 and J usage is TRBJ2-5, with no clear D. CDR3 size: 13 residues. Trimming took 3 bases from V and 4 from J, leaving 9 bases between them. The V gene's germline CDR1 is LNHDA and CDR2 SQIVND (reference sequence). The CDR3 loop reads CASSINPGETQYF. CDR3 bases: TGTGCCAGTAGTATTAACCCCGGAGAGACCCAGTACTTC.

With respect to this clone: One end of the junction is discordant with germline, which a read error may explain. The gene calls are TRBV18 and TRBJ1-6, with TRBD1 identical over 10 bases. Germline V gene lookup returns CDR1 KGHSH and CDR2 LQKENI. The CDR3 has 18 amino acids. In nucleotides, the CDR3 is TGTGTCAGCTCACCGACGGGACAGGGGATGAGAGAGTATTCACCCCTCCACTTT. Protein sequence: CVSSPTGQGMREYSPLHF.